The sequence of this T cell receptor beta chain was determined in a study of cytotoxic CD8 clonotypes in ibrutinib-treated CLL. At the level of the study: Partial response occurred in roughly 25 patients and complete response in 2; at median approximately 68 months, roughly 14 remained remitted and some twelve progressed. Study results and limitations: The study found baseline clonality above age-matched healthy donors, tracking circulating CD8+ T-cell counts. Ibrutinib response saw clonality rise, and progression saw it return toward baseline.

This clone was seen more than once but under ten times. Its antigen remains unidentified. Method: immunoSEQ multiplex PCR; TCRdb's copy keeps in-frame clones and lacks some. The table has some 300,000 clones, roughly 80% seen once. The sequenced sample was PBMCs, obtained before ibrutinib treatment. The receptor was isolated from a human donor with chronic lymphocytic leukemia.

CDR3 in amino acids: CASSPQGYEQYF. CDR3 nucleotide sequence: TGTGCCAGCAGCCCACAGGGTTACGAGCAGTACTTC. The chain recombines TRBV11-2 with TRBJ2-7, with a possible D match to TRBD1 (6 bases). V lost 5 bases and J 4 bases, leaving 9 bases between the germline ends. This CDR3 is 12 amino acids long. Germline V gene lookup returns CDR1 SGHAT and CDR2 FQNNGV.